This TCR beta chain was sequenced in a study of regulatory T cells in long-lasting Graves disease. Whole-study results and caveats: Relative to new patients (roughly 970), persistent patients exhibited greater sharing of public clonotypes (approximately 3,000). There were preferences for TRBV28, TRBJ1-2 and TRBJ2-5 in persistent disease.

Library construction for TCR beta used iRepertoire HTBI primers and Arm-PCR of CDR3 regions. TCRdb used MiXCR to reprocess the multiplex PCR reads, holding one entry per CDR3 protein. Here the sample spans roughly 500,000 distinct CDR3 sequences, approximately 12% being singletons. This sample's time point: newly diagnosed GD, antithyroid drugs for less than 3 months. The TCR library was prepared using RNA isolated from PBMCs. Graves' disease diagnoses followed American Thyroid Association guidelines. Germline lookup yields CDR1 KGHDR and CDR2 SFDVKD. The CDR3 covers 13 residues. Concerning this clonotype: The antigen remains unidentified. An end of the junction differs from the germline gene, which may be a read error.

These data were also reused for a study on T cells in Graves' hyperthyroidism and ophthalmopathy.

The gene calls are TRBV24-1 and TRBJ2-1; TRBD1 is a possible D gene (6 bases). The material sequenced was peripheral blood mononuclear cells (PBMCs), taken at new diagnosis, from a patient treated with antithyroid drugs. The sequence derives from a man aged 25-40 years with Graves disease. The CDR3 sequence is CATAGDTNNERFF. The CDR3 bases are TGTGCCACCGCTGGGGACACAAACAATGAGCGGTTCTTC.